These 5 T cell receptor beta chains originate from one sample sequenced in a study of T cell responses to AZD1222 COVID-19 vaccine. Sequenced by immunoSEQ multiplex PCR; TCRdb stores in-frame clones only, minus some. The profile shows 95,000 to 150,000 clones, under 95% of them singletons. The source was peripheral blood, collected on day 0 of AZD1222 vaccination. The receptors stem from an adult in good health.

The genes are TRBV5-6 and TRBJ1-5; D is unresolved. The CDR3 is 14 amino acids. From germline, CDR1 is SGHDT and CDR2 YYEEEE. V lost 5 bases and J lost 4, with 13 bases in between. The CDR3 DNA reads TGTGCCAGCAGGGTGTGGGGTTCGAATCAGCCCCAGCATTTT. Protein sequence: CASRVWGSNQPQHF.

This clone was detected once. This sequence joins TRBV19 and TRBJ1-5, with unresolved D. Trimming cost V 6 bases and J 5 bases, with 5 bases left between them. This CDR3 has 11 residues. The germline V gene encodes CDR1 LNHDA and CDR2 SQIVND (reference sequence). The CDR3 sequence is CASRGDQPQHF. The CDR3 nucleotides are TGTGCCAGTAGGGGCGATCAGCCCCAGCATTTT.

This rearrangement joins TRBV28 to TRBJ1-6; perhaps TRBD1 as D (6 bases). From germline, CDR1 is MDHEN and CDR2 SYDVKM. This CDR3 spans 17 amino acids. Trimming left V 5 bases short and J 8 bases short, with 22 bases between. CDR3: CASSPPQGNRAYSPLHF. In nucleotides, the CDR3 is TGTGCCAGCAGTCCACCACAGGGTAATCGCGCGTATTCACCCCTCCACTTT.

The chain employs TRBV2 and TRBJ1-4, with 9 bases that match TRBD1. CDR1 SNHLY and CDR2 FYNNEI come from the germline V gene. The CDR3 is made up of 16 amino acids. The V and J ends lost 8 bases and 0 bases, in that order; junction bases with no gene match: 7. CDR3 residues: CASRDRAFATNEKLFF. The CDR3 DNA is TGTGCCAGCCGGGACAGGGCCTTTGCAACTAATGAAAAACTGTTTTTT.

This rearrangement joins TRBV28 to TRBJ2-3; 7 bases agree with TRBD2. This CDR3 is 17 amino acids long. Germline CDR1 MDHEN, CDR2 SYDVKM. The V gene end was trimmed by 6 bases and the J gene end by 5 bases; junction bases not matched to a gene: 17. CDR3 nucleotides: TGTGCCAGCAGCAGCCGCAAGCGGCGGGAGTATATAGATACGCAGTATTTT. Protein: CASSSRKRREYIDTQYF.